This T cell receptor beta chain originates from a study of naive and memory T cell subsets (dated by TCRdb to about 2017). Some background on the complete study: An open-source, UMI-based TCR alpha and beta sequencing pipeline was applied to sorted naive and memory peripheral blood T cell subsets. Complete agreement was observed between the functional CMV T cell responses and the IgG serology results. RNA was DNase-treated and reverse transcribed with TCR constant-region primers, mostly using SuperScript III. Results the study describes overall, beyond this receptor: TCR abundance followed a power law whose exponent differed between naive and memory subsets but was consistent across the three individuals. In both CD4 and CD8 cells, the Gini index increased while Shannon and inverse Simpson diversity decreased from naive through CM, EM and EMRA. A few larger clonotypes were present in naive repertoires, particularly the CD8 repertoires, and these clonotypes were possibly memory cells re-expressing CD45RA. RNA-based TCR counts may be affected by expression changes linked to T cell activation and differentiation. After error correction, only a single occurrence was seen for over 95% of naive TCR sequences, so much steeper abundance distributions were produced than in memory subsets. The repertoire findings for the naive and memory subsets could not be validated against a ground truth because none was available. Clonotypes were defined as single alpha or beta chain sequences, not paired alpha/beta receptors.

A note on this clonotype: The target of this receptor is not known. Mismatch with germline at one junction end may stem from a read error.

From the second PCR step onward, the TCR alpha chain libraries and the TCR beta chain libraries were amplified separately. Donor CMV status was determined by IFNgamma production from CD4+ T cells after overnight stimulation of fresh PBMCs with CMV viral lysate. CD4 T cells were positively selected with Miltenyi beads, followed by positive selection of CD8 T cells from the CD4-negative fraction. After staining for CD3, CD4, CD8, CD45RA, CD27 and a live/dead dye, cells were sorted on a BD Aria II into four subsets based on CD45RA and CD27. A few healthy volunteers provided blood, and the blood of each volunteer was split into CD4 and CD8 T cells and then into four differentiation subsets. Around 120 ml of peripheral blood was collected from each donor, and PBMC were isolated from the blood using Ficoll-Paque PLUS density-gradient centrifugation. After sorting, cells were lysed in RLT buffer, RNA was extracted using a Qiagen RNeasy kit, and the extracted RNA was stored at -80 degrees C.

The CDR3 measures 15 amino acids from cysteine to phenylalanine. Only the CDR3 portion is preserved as DNA: 45 bases, with reading frame beginning at the first base. CDR1 and CDR2, looked up from the germline V gene (reference sequence), are MNHEY and SMNVEV. Libraries came from UMI-ligation and nested PCR. The beta constant-region primer consisted of an equimolar mixture of two oligonucleotides that together covered TRBC1 and TRBC2. The ligated cDNA went through four rounds of PCR with nested alpha and beta constant-region primers together with the SP2 primer. A single-stranded oligonucleotide bearing the SP2 primer plus a 12-nucleotide UMI was ligated onto the 3' end of the cDNA by T4 RNA ligase 1. The ligation reaction was incubated at 16°C for roughly 18-24 hours. PCR2 was typically run as a SYBR Green qPCR and stopped at a predetermined threshold to prevent over-amplification. Every purification after the first one was done using Agencourt AMPure XP magnetic beads. Library quantification was done by Qubit, followed by a TapeStation check on which the main peak was expected at around 650 bp. The pooled libraries were sequenced on an Illumina MiSeq using v2 2x251 paired-end kits, which usually yielded roughly 0.9-2.3 million reads per sample. Each sample was pooled at 4 to 5 nM, and roughly 4.5-7% PhiX was included to help cluster recognition. On the study's bioinformatics: V and J genes were assigned to Demultiplexor-processed FASTQ reads by Decombinator through tag matching, with a single base-pair mismatch being allowed. UMIs were used by Collapsinator to correct both sequencing errors and frequency errors arising from PCR heterogeneity. CDR3Translator translated TCRs and extracted CDR3s from the conserved cysteine to the FGXG phenylalanine, flagging non-productive sequences. Gini, Shannon entropy and inverse Simpson indices were computed after subsampling the repertoires to the same number of UMI-defined TCRs. Within the linear range, a power law was fitted by maximum likelihood to the distributions of clonotype abundance. Similar UMI counts, unique TCR numbers and clonal distributions were obtained with the pipeline and with MIGEC on one naive CD8 sample. One analysis removed from the naive repertoire any naive TCRs that were also present in any memory subset from the same donor. The repertoires were searched for just under 7,500 CMV-associated CDR3 sequences that had been compiled from VDJdb and a published dataset. TCRdb reanalyzed the raw reads on its own, using fastp at Q25 for trimming and MiXCR for clone calling, and kept in-frame beta chains. Every distinct CDR3 protein forms one entry, paired with its most common genes and DNA. V and J calls and clone size were set by TCRdb, not the authors. This sample holds some 82,000 distinct CDR3 sequences; about 10% were observed only once. In total, the top ten clones hold more than 0.13% of the sample.

Specimen: naive CD4+ T cells from blood. The cell subset or site label corresponds to: naive T cells, CD45RA high CD27+. The TCR sequence derives from a human donor in good health. This chain is built from TRBV27 and TRBJ2-6; no confident D gene assignment can be made. The DNA sequence is given as TGTGCCAACAGTTTACGAGAGACTGGGGCCAACGTCCTGACTTTC. This gives the protein CANSLRETGANVLTF.